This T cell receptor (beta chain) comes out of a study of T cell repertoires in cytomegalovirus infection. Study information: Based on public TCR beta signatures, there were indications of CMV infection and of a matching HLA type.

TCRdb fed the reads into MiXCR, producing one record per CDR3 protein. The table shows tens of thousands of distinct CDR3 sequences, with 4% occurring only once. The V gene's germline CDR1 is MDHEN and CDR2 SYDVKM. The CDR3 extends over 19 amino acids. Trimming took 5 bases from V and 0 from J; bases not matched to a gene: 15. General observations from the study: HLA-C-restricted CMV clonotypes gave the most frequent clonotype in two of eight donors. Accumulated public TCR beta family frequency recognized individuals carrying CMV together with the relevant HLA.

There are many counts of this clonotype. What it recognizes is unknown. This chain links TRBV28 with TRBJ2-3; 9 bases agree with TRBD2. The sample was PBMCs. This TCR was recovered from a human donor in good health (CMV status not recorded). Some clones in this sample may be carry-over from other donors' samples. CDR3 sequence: CASSNYPSLAGVSTDTQYF. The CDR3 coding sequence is TGTGCCAGCAGTAACTACCCCTCCTTAGCGGGAGTTAGCACAGATACGCAGTATTTT.